These T cell receptor beta chains were read from a single sample in a study of blood T cell repertoires in COVID-19. Generated by immunoSEQ multiplex PCR, the TCRdb table keeps only in-frame clones and is missing some. The table includes a few hundred thousand clones, roughly 89% detected once. The sample consisted of peripheral blood. Every receptor here comes from a man between 50 and 59 years old with acute or convalescent COVID-19. The CDR3 runs from the conserved cysteine through the conserved F or W. D genes are given only for firm matches.

j_call | v_call | d_call | cdr3_nt | cdr3_aa
TRBJ2-5 | TRBV13 | TRBD1 | TGTGCCAGCAGCGAGCAGCTAGGGACAGAAGAGACCCAGTACTTC | CASSEQLGTEETQYF
TRBJ2-2 | TRBV11-1 | - | TGTGCCAGCAGCTCACAGGGTACCGGGGAGCTGTTTTTT | CASSSQGTGELFF
TRBJ2-3 | TRBV15 | - | TGTGCCACCAGAGCCCTTCTCACAGATACGCAGTATTTT | CATRALLTDTQYF
TRBJ1-2 | TRBV5-1 | - | TGCGCCAGCAGCTTGGCCAGAATGGAGTCCGGCGGCTATGGCTACACCTTC | CASSLARMESGGYGYTF
TRBJ1-6 | TRBV3-1/TRBV3-2 | - | TGTGCCAGCAGCCCTACGCGGCAGGGTTCGGGTTCACCCCTCCACTTT | CASSPTRQGSGSPLHF
TRBJ1-1 | TRBV21-1 | - | TGTGCCAGCAGCAAATGCGTCCGAGGGGGCAAGGTGGTAGCTTTCTTT | CASSKCVRGGKVVAFF
TRBJ2-7 | TRBV6-5 | TRBD2 | TGTGCCAGCAGCGCGGGGGGGCTTTCCCTGGACGAGCAGTACTTC | CASSAGGLSLDEQYF
TRBJ2-7 | TRBV7-3 | - | TGTGCCAGCAGCCCCGCCGGGACTTATACCTACGAGCAGTACTTC | CASSPAGTYTYEQYF
TRBJ1-1 | TRBV5-4 | - | TGTGCCAGCAGCTTGGAGGGGTGGGCGGGATGGAACACTGAAGCTTTCTTT | CASSLEGWAGWNTEAFF
TRBJ2-1 | TRBV5-4 | TRBD1 | TGTGCCAGCAGCCGAATACAGGGGGCTCGAAATGAGCAGTTCTTC | CASSRIQGARNEQFF
TRBJ1-2 | TRBV19 | - | TGTGCCAGTAGTCCGGACAGCGCTAACTATGGCTACACCTTC | CASSPDSANYGYTF
TRBJ2-3 | TRBV9 | TRBD2 | TGTGCCAGCAGCCCAAGAGCTAGCGGCGGACGGGGCACAGATACGCAGTATTTT | CASSPRASGGRGTDTQYF
TRBJ2-7 | TRBV10-3 | - | TGTGCCGCCTCTCTGGCAGGGGGGAACGAGCAGTACTTC | CAASLAGGNEQYF
TRBJ2-5 | TRBV5-1 | - | TGCGCCAGCAGCCCACCGAGCGGAGGGCCCTCTCAAGAGACCCAGTACTTC | CASSPPSGGPSQETQYF
TRBJ1-6 | TRBV9 | - | TGTGCCAGCAGCCCTAGAGGCTCCTCCTCCTATAATTCACCCCTCCACTTT | CASSPRGSSSYNSPLHF
TRBJ1-1 | TRBV18 | - | TGTGCCAGCTCGCCCAGCAGGGGCACTGAAGCTTTCTTT | CASSPSRGTEAFF
TRBJ1-4 | TRBV6-1 | TRBD1 | TGTGCCAGCAGTGCCGAGACAGGGTCCCCAGTGGAAAAACTGTTTTTT | CASSAETGSPVEKLFF
TRBJ2-7 | TRBV5-6 | TRBD1 | TGTGCCAGCAGTAAGACAGGGGCCGCCAACGAGCAGTACTTC | CASSKTGAANEQYF
TRBJ1-1 | TRBV25-1 | - | TGTGCCAGCAGTGAACCGGGACACCGGAACACTGAAGCTTTCTTT | CASSEPGHRNTEAFF
TRBJ1-2 | TRBV30 | TRBD1 | TGTGCCTGGGGGACAGGGGCAGGTAACTATGGCTACACCTTC | CAWGTGAGNYGYTF
TRBJ2-7 | TRBV6-5 | TRBD2 | TGTGCCAGCAGTTCCGGGACTACCTACGAGCAGTACTTC | CASSSGTTYEQYF
TRBJ2-3 | TRBV20-1 | - | TGCAGCCCGACCCAGGCAGATACGCAGTATTTT | CSPTQADTQYF
TRBJ1-1 | TRBV3-1/TRBV3-2 | - | TGTGCCAGCAGCCTTGGGCAGGGAGGTACTGAAGCTTTCTTT | CASSLGQGGTEAFF
TRBJ1-1 | TRBV7-8 | - | TGTGCCAGCAGCTTACAAGGGGGGGTGACTGAAGCTTTCTTT | CASSLQGGVTEAFF
TRBJ1-2 | TRBV18 | TRBD1 | TGTGCCAGCTCACCGGAGATACAGGGGGCCATAGGGGGCTACACCTTC | CASSPEIQGAIGGYTF